This is a list of T cell receptor beta chains from one sample in a study of a mutant IDH1 vaccine in newly diagnosed glioma. These receptors are not linked to any known antigen. The method was immunoSEQ multiplex PCR; TCRdb's version includes in-frame clones alone and lacks a portion of them. The repertoire holds roughly 22,000 clones, with 82% as singletons. The specimen was PBMCs, collected from a glioma patient whose treatment included an IDH1 peptide vaccine. The receptors were gathered from a man between 35 and 55 years old with glioma. Some clones in this sample may be carry-over from other donors' samples. The CDR3 runs from the conserved cysteine through the conserved F or W. D genes are given only for firm matches. A clone size is listed for some rows: how often the clone was seen (once, few, many), or a class if it is expanded.

-	-	TRBV7-9	TRBJ1-5	TGTGCCAGCAGCTTAGATCCGCTGCAGCCCCAGCATTTT	CASSLDPLQPQHF
TRBD2	once	TRBV29-1	TRBJ2-3	TGCAGCGTTGAGACAAGCGGGATCCCAGATACGCAGTATTTT	CSVETSGIPDTQYF
-	once	TRBV7-8	TRBJ1-1	TGTGCCAGCACTCCTACGGGCAGAAGAGAAGCTTTCTTT	CASTPTGRREAFF
TRBD1	-	TRBV19	TRBJ2-3	TGTGCCAGTAGTCCCTCGGACAGGGGATGGTCAGATACGCAGTATTTT	CASSPSDRGWSDTQYF
TRBD1	once	TRBV29-1	TRBJ1-2	TGCAGCGTTGAAGATGAATGGGGGGGCGGCAGGGGGGGTGGTGGCTACACCTTC	CSVEDEWGGGRGGGGYTF
-	few	TRBV30	TRBJ1-2	TGTGCCTGGAGTGTAATGGGGAATGGCTACACCTTC	CAWSVMGNGYTF
-	-	TRBV25-1	TRBJ1-2	TGTGCCAGCAGTGGGCCCAAGGACGGTCCTAACTATGGCTACACCTTC	CASSGPKDGPNYGYTF
-	-	TRBV7-2	TRBJ2-2	TGTGCCAGCAGCTTAGACTGGGCTGCCGGGGAGCTGTTTTTT	CASSLDWAAGELFF
-	once	TRBV27	TRBJ1-6	TGTGCCAGCAGTTTAGGGGGGGGGCCCTCGGAGCCCCTCCACTTT	CASSLGGGPSEPLHF
-	-	TRBV27	TRBJ2-7	TGTGCCAGCAGTCTAACGTGGGGGTCAGAGCAGTACTTC	CASSLTWGSEQYF
TRBD1	-	TRBV29-1	TRBJ2-2	TGCAGCGCTCTAACAGGGGCCGGGGAGCTGTTTTTT	CSALTGAGELFF
TRBD2	once	TRBV7-9	TRBJ2-1	TGTGCCAGCAGCCTGACTAGCGGGGGGCCGACCTACAATGAGCAGTTCTTC	CASSLTSGGPTYNEQFF
-	-	TRBV5-1	TRBJ1-1	TGCGCCAGCAGCCCCCCCTTAAACACTGAAGCTTTCTTT	CASSPPLNTEAFF
-	-	TRBV6-1	TRBJ2-3	TGTGCCTCTGGGGCTTTCTCCCTCACAGATACGCAGTATTTT	CASGAFSLTDTQYF
TRBD1	once	TRBV2	TRBJ1-5	TGTGCCAGCAGAATAACAGGGGATCAGCCCCAGCATTTT	CASRITGDQPQHF
-	-	TRBV15	TRBJ2-6	TGTGCCACCAGCGAGAGTGGGGCTATTAACGCTCCCCCTGGGGCCAACGTCCTGACTTTC	CATSESGAINAPPGANVLTF
-	-	TRBV19	TRBJ1-1	TGTGCCAGTAGTACTGAGGGGAGGACTGAAGCTTTCTTT	CASSTEGRTEAFF
-	-	TRBV15	TRBJ1-1	TGTGCCACCAGCAGAGACCCCCGACAAGGTGAAGCTTTCTTT	CATSRDPRQGEAFF
-	-	TRBV5-1	TRBJ2-1	TGCGCCAGCACCGCGGGGGGACAGGAATACAATGAGCAGTTCTTC	CASTAGGQEYNEQFF
TRBD1	few	TRBV19	TRBJ1-1	TGTGCCAGTAGCCCGGGACAGCTCGAAGCTTTCTTT	CASSPGQLEAFF
TRBD1	-	TRBV18	TRBJ1-2	TGTGCCAGCTCACCCGGACAGGGGAGCTATGGCTACACCTTC	CASSPGQGSYGYTF
-	-	TRBV6-6	TRBJ1-1	TGTGCCAGCAGCTTCAGGGGAGGAACTGAAGCTTTCTTT	CASSFRGGTEAFF
-	-	TRBV7-8	TRBJ1-2	TGTGCCAGCAGCTTAGTACAGTACTATGGCTACACCTTC	CASSLVQYYGYTF
TRBD1	-	TRBV6-1	TRBJ2-7	TGTGCCAGCAGTGAAGTCGAGACAGGGGGGCCCTACGAGCAGTACTTC	CASSEVETGGPYEQYF
TRBD1	-	TRBV18	TRBJ1-2	TGTGCCAGCTCATCGGACAGGGAAGGCTACACCTTC	CASSSDREGYTF
TRBD2	-	TRBV6-5	TRBJ2-7	TGTGCCAGCAGGCTAGCGGGGCCCTACGAGCAGTACTTC	CASRLAGPYEQYF
-	-	TRBV4-3	TRBJ1-6	TGCGCCAGCAGCCAGTCGTTAGGGGGGGCATATTCACCCCTCCACTTT	CASSQSLGGAYSPLHF
-	-	TRBV2	TRBJ2-3	TGTGCCAGCAGTGAAGCGCGTGTAGGGTTAGTCACAGATACGCAGTATTTT	CASSEARVGLVTDTQYF
-	-	TRBV19	TRBJ1-1	TGTGCCAGTAGTATAGGGACGGCCACTGAAGCTTTCTTT	CASSIGTATEAFF
-	-	TRBV9	TRBJ2-1	TGTGCCAGCAGCGTAACCCGGGGGGCTTTGGTATATGAGCAGTTCTTC	CASSVTRGALVYEQFF
-	-	TRBV5-1	TRBJ2-7	TGCGCCAGCAGCTTGGTACCAGGGAGCTACGAGCAGTACTTC	CASSLVPGSYEQYF
TRBD2	-	TRBV5-1	TRBJ2-7	TGCGCCAGCAGCGGGGGGGTGGGTGTACTTTACGAGCAGTACTTC	CASSGGVGVLYEQYF
-	-	TRBV4-3	TRBJ1-2	TGCGCCAGCAGCCAAACACTAGCCGGGTCGAACTATGGCTACACCTTC	CASSQTLAGSNYGYTF
-	-	TRBV25-1	TRBJ1-1	TGTGCCAGCAGTGAATTCTGGGAGAACACTGAAGCTTTCTTT	CASSEFWENTEAFF
TRBD2	-	TRBV6-6	TRBJ2-1	TGTGCCAGCAGTTATACTAGCGGGGACGTCAATGAGCAGTTCTTC	CASSYTSGDVNEQFF
TRBD1	-	TRBV6-1	TRBJ1-5	TGTGCCAGCACCGGGACAGGGGATCAGCCCCAGCATTTT	CASTGTGDQPQHF
-	-	TRBV11-3	TRBJ2-2	TGTGCCAGCAGCTTATACCGGGGGTCTAACACCGGGGAGCTGTTTTTT	CASSLYRGSNTGELFF
-	-	TRBV4-1	TRBJ1-5	TGCGCCAGCAGCCAAGCCAGGGCGGGGGATCAGCCCCAGCATTTT	CASSQARAGDQPQHF
-	-	TRBV21-1	TRBJ1-1	TGTGCCAGCAGCAAAGAGTCCAGGGGGTACTACACTGAAGCTTTCTTT	CASSKESRGYYTEAFF
TRBD1	-	TRBV4-2	TRBJ1-1	TGTGCCAGCAGCCAAGATAGAGGGACAGAAAAAGCTTTCTTT	CASSQDRGTEKAFF
-	-	TRBV7-9	TRBJ2-7	TGTGCCAGCAGCTTGGTGTCCTACGAGCAGTACTTC	CASSLVSYEQYF
TRBD1	-	TRBV5-6	TRBJ2-3	TGTGCCAGCAGCTTGTTTCGTGACAGGGGGCTGGATACGCAGTATTTT	CASSLFRDRGLDTQYF
-	once	TRBV28	TRBJ2-5	TGTGCCAGCAGTTTGAACCCCCAGACCCAGTACTTC	CASSLNPQTQYF
TRBD1	-	TRBV7-9	TRBJ1-3	TGTGCCAGCGGATCCCTGACAGGGCTAGTCGACACCATATATTTT	CASGSLTGLVDTIYF
-	-	TRBV5-5	TRBJ2-7	TGTGCCAGCACCGACGGACAGGGAGGGTACGAGCAGTACTTC	CASTDGQGGYEQYF
-	-	TRBV7-9	TRBJ2-1	TGTGCCAGCAGCCCCGGTCGGGCGGAAAAGTTCTTC	CASSPGRAEKFF
-	-	TRBV4-1	TRBJ2-5	TGCGCCAGCAGCCAAGGGGGGACCCAGTACTTC	CASSQGGTQYF
TRBD1	-	TRBV10-3	TRBJ2-5	TGTGCCATCAGCTCGGGACAGCTCTTACAAGAGACCCAGTACTTC	CAISSGQLLQETQYF
-	-	TRBV5-4	TRBJ2-3	TGTGCCAGCGGCGTAAGACAGGCAGATACGCAGTATTTT	CASGVRQADTQYF
-	-	TRBV9	TRBJ1-2	TGTGCCAGCAGCGTCCTAGGGTGGGCTGGCTACACCTTC	CASSVLGWAGYTF
TRBD1	few	TRBV4-3	TRBJ1-1	TGCGCCAGCAGCCAAGATCAGGACAGGGTCACTGAAGCTTTCTTT	CASSQDQDRVTEAFF
TRBD1	-	TRBV4-2	TRBJ1-6	TGTGCCAGCAGCCACAAGGGGGCGAGTTCACCCCTCCACTTT	CASSHKGASSPLHF
-	-	TRBV2	TRBJ1-2	TGTGCCAGCAGTGAAGATGGACAGAAATTTAATGGCTACACCTTC	CASSEDGQKFNGYTF